The 25 T cell receptor beta chains given below trace back to one sample, sequenced in a study of control samples from healthy donors and cancer patients. The data were produced by immunoSEQ multiplex PCR, yet TCRdb's version contains in-frame clones alone and is incomplete. The sample holds roughly 43,000 clones, about 90% seen once. The specimen was PBMCs. These receptors came from a woman between 55 and 75 years old with lung cancer.

This clone occurred a few times. Other DNA variants within this sample encode the same CDR3. The chain uses TRBV5-4 and TRBJ2-7; perhaps TRBD1 as D (6 bases). This CDR3 is built from 16 residues. V shed 0 bases and J shed 3 bases, with 16 bases lying between them. Germline V lookup: CDR1 SGHNT, CDR2 YYREEE (reference sequence). DNA for the CDR3: TGTGCCAGCAGCTTGGGTGGGGGCAGGGGTTACTACGAGCAGTACTTC. This translates into CASSLGGGRGYYEQYF.

The V call is TRBV10-3, the J call TRBJ2-1, with TRBD1 matching 9 bases. V trimming: 4 bases; J trimming: 8 bases; junction bases outside the gene matches: 3. The CDR3 loop spans 13 amino acids. CDR1 ENHRY and CDR2 SYGVKD come from the germline V gene. The DNA of the CDR3 is TGTGCCATCAGTGGGGGACAGGGCGATGAGCAGTTCTTC. This codes for CAISGGQGDEQFF.

The chain links TRBV15 to TRBJ2-3, with D possibly TRBD2 on 6 matching bases. The CDR3 length is 15 residues. V lost 0 bases, J lost 0 bases, and 7 bases lay in between. Looked up from germline, CDR1 is LNHNV and CDR2 is YYDKDF (reference sequence). The chain's CDR3 is CATSRDLASTDTQYF. CDR3 in DNA: TGTGCCACCAGCAGAGATCTAGCGAGCACAGATACGCAGTATTTT.

The chain carries TRBV5-1 and TRBJ1-2; 8 bases agree with TRBD1. V shed 4 bases, J shed 5 bases, and the junction held 10 bases outside the gene matches. CDR1 and CDR2 from the germline V gene are SGHRS and YFSETQ. The CDR3 sequence is 15 residues long. CDR3: CASSPGQGRGYGYTF. CDR3 DNA: TGCGCCAGCAGCCCCGGACAGGGTCGAGGGTATGGCTACACCTTC.

This clone appeared once. This CDR3 reads CASSIDGLSDGELFF. The CDR3 nucleotides read TGTGCCAGTAGTATAGATGGACTCAGTGACGGGGAGCTGTTTTTT. The gene calls are TRBV19 and TRBJ2-2, with a tentative D call TRBD2 (5 bases). V shed 0 bases and J shed 7 bases, with 12 bases lying between them. The CDR3 spans 15 residues. From germline, CDR1 is LNHDA and CDR2 SQIVND (reference sequence).

V usage is TRBV5-6 and J usage is TRBJ2-7; no clear D gene. The CDR3 contains 13 residues. V was clipped by 4 bases and J by 2 bases, with 10 bases between them. Germline values: CDR1 SGHDT, CDR2 YYEEEE. For the CDR3, the DNA is TGTGCCAGCAGCCCTACTGGTCCCTACGAGCAGTACTTC. This translates into CASSPTGPYEQYF.

The chain has TRBV29-1 and TRBJ2-1, with 8 bases identical to TRBD1. V gave up 7 bases and J gave up 0 bases; unmatched junction bases: 5. The germline V gene encodes CDR1 SQVTM and CDR2 ANQGSEA. The CDR3 extends over 14 amino acids. The CDR3 is CSAGQASSYNEQFF. The CDR3, as DNA: TGCAGCGCGGGACAGGCAAGCTCCTACAATGAGCAGTTCTTC.

The rearrangement uses TRBV3-1 (or the pseudogene TRBV3-2) and TRBJ1-1; D might be TRBD1 (5 bases). The CDR3 consists of 12 residues. V gave up 3 bases and J gave up 6 bases, with 8 bases separating them. Germline V CDR1 and CDR2: LGHDT, YNNKEL (reference sequence). The CDR3 DNA follows: TGTGCCAGCAGCCACCAGGGCTCTGAAGCTTTCTTT. Its translation is CASSHQGSEAFF.

The V and J genes are TRBV3-1 (or the pseudogene TRBV3-2) and TRBJ2-6; D call uncertain. Germline assignment: CDR1 LGHDT and CDR2 YNNKEL (reference sequence). CDR3 length: 14 residues. Trimming pared 3 bases from V and 0 bases from J, leaving 3 bases between. The CDR3 protein is CASSQDSGANVLTF. Here the CDR3 DNA reads TGTGCCAGCAGCCAGGACTCTGGGGCCAACGTCCTGACTTTC.

The V and J genes are TRBV9 and TRBJ2-3; 14 bases agree with TRBD2. CDR1 and CDR2 from the germline V gene are SGDLS and YYNGEE. The CDR3 runs 17 residues. Trimming took 3 bases from V and 3 from J; bases not matched to a gene: 6. CDR3 in DNA: TGTGCCAGCAGCGCCGGGACTAGCGGGAGATCGACAGATACGCAGTATTTT. It codes for CASSAGTSGRSTDTQYF. The whole variable domain, filled in from reference TRBV9 and TRBJ2-3, reads DSGVTQTPKHLITATGQRVTLRCSPRSGDLSVYWYQQSLDQGLQFLIQYYNGEERAKGNILERFSAQQFPDLHSELNLSSLELGDSALYFCASSAGTSGRSTDTQYFGPGTRLTVL.

The genes are TRBV27 and TRBJ2-7, with D perhaps TRBD1 or TRBD2 (5 bases each). This CDR3 has 14 residues. The V gene's germline CDR1 is MNHEY and CDR2 SMNVEV (reference sequence). The V and J ends lost 2 bases and 2 bases respectively, with 10 bases between them. CDR3 nucleotides: TGTGCCAGCAGTTTAAGCCAGGGACCCTACGAGCAGTACTTC. Amino acid sequence: CASSLSQGPYEQYF.

The chain's CDR3 is CASGGRDTEAFF. In nucleotides, the CDR3 is TGTGCCAGTGGGGGCAGGGACACTGAAGCTTTCTTT. This sequence joins TRBV19 and TRBJ1-1; D may be TRBD1 (6 bases). Germline CDR1 reads LNHDA; CDR2 reads SQIVND (reference sequence). This CDR3 is built from 12 residues. V lost 8 bases, J lost 3 bases, and 10 bases lay in between.

The rearrangement links TRBV3-1 (or the pseudogene TRBV3-2) to TRBJ1-5; TRBD1 matches at 7 bases. The germline V gene has CDR1 LGHDT and CDR2 YNNKEL (reference sequence). Trimming cost V 4 bases and J 6 bases; bases outside gene matches: 12. The CDR3 has 16 amino acids. CDR3 nucleotides: TGTGCCAGCAGCCCCGAGACAGGGATGGCGGGTCAGCCCCAGCATTTT. As protein: CASSPETGMAGQPQHF.

A note on this clone: One end of the junction does not line up with germline, which may come from a read error. The chain has TRBV28 and TRBJ1-2; D ambiguous. The germline V gene encodes CDR1 MDHEN and CDR2 SYDVKM. The CDR3 loop spans 10 amino acids. CDR3 sequence: CASSDLILIF. The DNA for the CDR3 is TGTGCCAGCAGTGACCTTATCCTTATCTTC.

The chain couples TRBV6-5 to TRBJ2-7, with D possibly being TRBD1 or TRBD2 (5 bases each). Germline loops: CDR1 MNHEY, CDR2 SVGAGI. V lost 4 bases, J lost 2 bases, and 12 bases lay in between. The CDR3 is made up of 14 amino acids. CDR3 residues: CASSSGTDPYEQYF. CDR3 DNA: TGTGCCAGCAGTTCCGGGACGGACCCCTACGAGCAGTACTTC.

The genes are TRBV28 and TRBJ1-5; D gene ambiguous. CDR3 size: 14 residues. From germline, CDR1 is MDHEN and CDR2 SYDVKM. Trimming took 3 bases from V and 7 from J, leaving 13 bases between them. The CDR3 region has the DNA TGTGCCAGCAGTTTTGCGGGAGCTGGGCAGCCCCAGCATTTT. Its protein is CASSFAGAGQPQHF.

The DNA of the CDR3 is TGTGCGAGTATGACAACAGGGCTCCCCTACGAGCAGTACTTC. It codes for CASMTTGLPYEQYF. This rearrangement joins TRBV27 to TRBJ2-7; tentatively, D is TRBD1 (6 bases). Germline CDR1 MNHEY, CDR2 SMNVEV (reference sequence). This CDR3 has 14 amino acids.

The chain links TRBV5-1 to TRBJ1-1, with a weak D call TRBD1 (5 bases). The CDR3 length is 14 residues. Trimming removed 3 bases at V and 4 bases at J, with 13 bases between. Germline CDR1 SGHRS, CDR2 YFSETQ. The CDR3 DNA reads as TGCGCCAGCAGCTGGGACTCGACGGCCACTGAAGCTTTCTTT. Translating gives CASSWDSTATEAFF.

The rearrangement joins TRBV4-1 to TRBJ2-7; 12 bases align to TRBD2. V gave up 4 bases and J gave up 4 bases; unmatched junction bases: 11. Germline V gene lookup returns CDR1 MGHRA and CDR2 YSYEKL. The CDR3 loop spans 17 amino acids. CDR3 in DNA: TGCGCCAGCAGCCGGGGGTATACTAGCGGGAGGTTGTACGAGCAGTACTTC. Translation gives CASSRGYTSGRLYEQYF.

The chain recombines TRBV5-5 with TRBJ2-3; TRBD1 agrees at 7 bases. The length of the CDR3 is 16 residues. V trimming: 1 base; J trimming: 5 bases; junction bases outside the gene matches: 10. Germline loops: CDR1 SGHKS, CDR2 YYEKEE (reference sequence). CDR3 loop: CASSLLFQGVRDTQYF. As DNA, the CDR3 is TGTGCCAGCAGCTTGCTTTTCCAGGGGGTGAGAGATACGCAGTATTTT.

This clone was detected once. This CDR3 is also generated by other DNA sequences in the sample. CDR3 residues: CASSRSSGNTIYF. CDR3 in DNA: TGTGCCAGCTCACGGTCGTCTGGAAACACCATATATTTT. This chain uses TRBV18 with TRBJ1-3; D not certain. V lost 4 bases and J 1 base, leaving 5 bases between the germline ends. The CDR3 is 13 amino acids. Germline V gene sequence: CDR1 KGHSH, CDR2 LQKENI.

The J gene is TRBJ1-1, the V gene TRBV6-5; D is unclear. CDR1 MNHEY and CDR2 SVGAGI come from the germline V gene. V lost 6 bases to trimming and J lost 6 bases, with 20 bases between them. The CDR3 sequence is 15 residues long. CDR3: CASRGWTSKNAEAFF. CDR3 in DNA: TGTGCCAGCAGGGGGTGGACCTCAAAAAACGCTGAAGCTTTCTTT.

The genes are TRBV9 and TRBJ2-5; TRBD1 aligns across 7 bases. The CDR3 extends over 17 amino acids. V lost 5 bases to trimming and J lost 5 bases; unmatched junction nucleotides: 18. Germline V gene data show CDR1 as SGDLS and CDR2 as YYNGEE. The CDR3 coding sequence is TGTGCCAGCAGTTCGGATATAGCAGGGGGAAGTGGGGAGACCCAGTACTTC. Translated, it gives CASSSDIAGGSGETQYF.

The V gene is TRBV24-1, the J gene TRBJ2-1, with TRBD2 as a possible D gene (6 bases). CDR3 length equals 16 residues. The ends were cut back, 2 bases at V and 13 bases at J, with 23 bases in the middle. Germline CDR1 KGHDR, CDR2 SFDVKD. This CDR3 is CATSDSRRDSPGHQFF. The CDR3 bases are TGTGCCACCAGTGATTCCCGCCGGGACTCCCCCGGCCACCAGTTCTTC.

V and J are TRBV2 and TRBJ1-5, with D unresolved. CDR1 and CDR2 (germline): SNHLY, FYNNEI. The V end was cut by 5 bases, the J end by 5 bases, with 19 bases between. This CDR3 region has 16 residues. CDR3 in amino acids: CASSKIRTARYQPQHF. In DNA, the CDR3 is TGTGCCAGCAGTAAAATAAGGACGGCGAGGTATCAGCCCCAGCATTTT.